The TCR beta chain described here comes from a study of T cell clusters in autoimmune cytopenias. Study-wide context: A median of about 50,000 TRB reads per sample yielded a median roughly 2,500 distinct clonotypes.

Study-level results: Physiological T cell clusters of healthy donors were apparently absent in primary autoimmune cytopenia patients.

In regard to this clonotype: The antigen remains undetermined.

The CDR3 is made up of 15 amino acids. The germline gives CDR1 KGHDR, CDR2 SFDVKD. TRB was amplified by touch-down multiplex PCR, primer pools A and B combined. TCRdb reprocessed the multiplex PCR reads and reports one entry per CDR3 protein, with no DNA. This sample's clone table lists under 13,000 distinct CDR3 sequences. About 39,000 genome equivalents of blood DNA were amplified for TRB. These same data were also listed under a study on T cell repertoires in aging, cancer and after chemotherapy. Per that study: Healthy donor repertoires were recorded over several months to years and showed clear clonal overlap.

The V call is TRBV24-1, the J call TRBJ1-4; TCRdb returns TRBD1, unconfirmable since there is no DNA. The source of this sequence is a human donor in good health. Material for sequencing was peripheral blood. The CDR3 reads CATSDPRTGDEKLFF.